The clone carrying this TCR beta chain was observed a few times. This sample was included in a study of blood T cells in healthy people across ages. The use of a sample-barcoded 5' primer and a J-beta primer mix characterized a second PCR of roughly 6 to 11 cycles. Carrying 12 random nucleotides, a template-switch adaptor labeled each individual cDNA molecule. Each sample provided no less than 2.5 million CDR3-containing paired-end reads. TCRdb re-analysed the 5' RACE reads in MiXCR, keeping a single row per CDR3 protein. This table holds more than 500,000 distinct CDR3 sequences, 27% found once. Total RNA, at least 5 micrograms per sample, came from PBMCs. The origin of this receptor is a woman in her seventies in good health. Sequencing was performed on blood.

CDR3 protein: CSVATGIAEKLFF. As DNA, the CDR3 is TGCAGCGTTGCTACAGGGATCGCGGAAAAACTGTTTTTT. V and J are TRBV29-1 and TRBJ1-4; the D gene is possibly TRBD1 (6 bases). The CDR3 loop spans 13 amino acids. Trimming pared 4 bases from V and 8 bases from J, leaving 14 bases between. Germline lookup yields CDR1 SQVTM and CDR2 ANQGSEA.